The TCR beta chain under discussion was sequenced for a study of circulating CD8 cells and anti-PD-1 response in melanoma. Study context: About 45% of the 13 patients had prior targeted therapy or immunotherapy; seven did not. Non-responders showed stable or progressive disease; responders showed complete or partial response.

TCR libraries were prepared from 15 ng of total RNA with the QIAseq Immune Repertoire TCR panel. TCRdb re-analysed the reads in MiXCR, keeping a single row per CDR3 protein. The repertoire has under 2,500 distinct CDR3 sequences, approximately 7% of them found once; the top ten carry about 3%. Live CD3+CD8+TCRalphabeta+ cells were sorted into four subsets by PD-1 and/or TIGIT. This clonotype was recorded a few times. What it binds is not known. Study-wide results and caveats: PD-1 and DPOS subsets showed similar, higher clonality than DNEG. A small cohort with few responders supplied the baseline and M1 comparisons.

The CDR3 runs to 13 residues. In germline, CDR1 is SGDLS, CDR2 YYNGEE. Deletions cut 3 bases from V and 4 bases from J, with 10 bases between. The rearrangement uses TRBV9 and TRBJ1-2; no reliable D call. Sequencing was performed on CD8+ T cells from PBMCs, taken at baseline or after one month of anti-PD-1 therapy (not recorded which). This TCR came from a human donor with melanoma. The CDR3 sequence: CASSDGMAYGYTF. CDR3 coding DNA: TGTGCCAGCAGCGACGGCATGGCCTATGGCTACACCTTC.